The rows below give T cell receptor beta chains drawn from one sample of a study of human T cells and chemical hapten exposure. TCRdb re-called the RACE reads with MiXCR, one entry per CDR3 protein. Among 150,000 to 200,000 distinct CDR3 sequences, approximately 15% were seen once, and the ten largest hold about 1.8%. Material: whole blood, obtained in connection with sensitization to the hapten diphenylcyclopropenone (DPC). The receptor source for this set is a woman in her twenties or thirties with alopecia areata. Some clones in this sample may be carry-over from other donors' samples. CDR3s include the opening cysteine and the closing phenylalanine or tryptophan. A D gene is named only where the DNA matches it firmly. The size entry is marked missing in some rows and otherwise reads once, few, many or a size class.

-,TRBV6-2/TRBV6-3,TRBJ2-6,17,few,CASSYEGTLSGANVLTF,TGTGCCAGCAGTTACGAAGGGACCCTCTCTGGGGCCAACGTCCTGACTTTC
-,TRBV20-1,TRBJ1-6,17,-,CSARPILGTGPGSPVHF,TGCAGTGCTAGACCCATCTTAGGTACAGGGCCAGGGTCACCCGTCCACTTT
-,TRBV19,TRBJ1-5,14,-,CASSTQGSNQPQHF,TGTGCCAGTAGTACACAGGGTAGCAATCAGCCCCAGCATTTT
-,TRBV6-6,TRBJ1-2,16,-,CASSLTARESYYGYTF,TGTGCCAGCAGTCTCACGGCTAGGGAGTCTTACTATGGCTACACCTTC
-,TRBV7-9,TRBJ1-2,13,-,CASSLSNNYGYTF,TGTGCCAGCAGCTTATCCAATAATTACGGCTACACCTTC
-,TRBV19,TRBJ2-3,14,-,CASSPLLGTDTQYF,TGTGCCAGTAGTCCCCTATTGGGCACAGATACGCAGTATTTT
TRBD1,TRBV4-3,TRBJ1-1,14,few,CASSLNRGYTEAFF,TGCGCCAGCAGTCTTAACAGGGGCTACACTGAAGCTTTCTTT
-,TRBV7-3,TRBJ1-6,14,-,CASSAGSAGSPLHF,TGTGCCAGCAGCGCGGGTTCGGCGGGTTCACCCCTCCACTTT
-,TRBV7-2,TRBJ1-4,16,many,CASSLAGGAANEKLFF,TGTGCCAGCAGCTTAGCCGGGGGGGCGGCCAATGAAAAACTGTTTTTT
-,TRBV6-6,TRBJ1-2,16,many,CASSRVGQLGVGGYTF,TGTGCCAGCAGCCGTGTCGGACAGCTGGGTGTGGGTGGCTACACCTTC
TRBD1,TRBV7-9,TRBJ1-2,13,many,CASSSDRDYGYTF,TGTGCCAGCAGCTCGGACAGGGACTATGGCTACACCTTC
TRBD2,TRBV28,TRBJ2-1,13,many,CASGSGGGHQQFF,TGTGCCAGCGGTAGCGGGGGAGGACACCAGCAGTTCTTC
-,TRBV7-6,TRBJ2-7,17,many,CASSLVRGEGSSYEQYF,TGTGCCAGCAGCTTAGTTCGCGGGGAAGGGTCCTCCTACGAGCAGTACTTC
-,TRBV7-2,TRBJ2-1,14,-,CASSLRSLYNEQFF,TGTGCCAGCAGCTTACGTTCCCTCTACAATGAGCAGTTCTTC
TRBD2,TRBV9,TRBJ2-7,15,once,CASSVGSGRAYEQYF,TGTGCCAGCAGCGTAGGTAGCGGGAGGGCCTACGAGCAGTACTTC
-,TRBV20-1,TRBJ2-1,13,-,CSASKSPFPEQFF,TGCAGTGCTAGCAAGTCGCCTTTCCCTGAGCAGTTCTTC
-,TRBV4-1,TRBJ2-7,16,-,CASSQDPGDRHYEQYF,TGCGCCAGCAGCCAAGATCCGGGGGACCGACACTACGAGCAGTACTTC
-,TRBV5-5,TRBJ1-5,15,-,CASSFSQLGNQPQHF,TGTGCCAGCAGCTTCAGCCAGCTGGGCAATCAGCCCCAGCATTTT
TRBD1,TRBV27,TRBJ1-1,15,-,CASSHHRGLYTEAFF,TGTGCCAGCAGTCATCACAGGGGATTATACACTGAAGCTTTCTTT
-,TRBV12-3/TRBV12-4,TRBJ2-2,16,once,CASSFSTRGPTGELFF,TGTGCCAGCAGTTTTTCCACAAGGGGCCCGACCGGGGAGCTGTTTTTT
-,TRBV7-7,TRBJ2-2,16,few,CASSLVRTSYTGELFF,TGTGCCAGCAGCTTAGTTAGGACAAGCTACACCGGGGAGCTGTTTTTT
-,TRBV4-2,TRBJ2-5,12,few,CASSQDHETQYF,TGTGCCAGCAGCCAAGACCATGAGACCCAGTACTTC
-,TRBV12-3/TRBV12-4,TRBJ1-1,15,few,CASSPPGGGRTEAFF,TGTGCCAGCAGTCCACCGGGGGGCGGGCGCACTGAAGCTTTCTTT
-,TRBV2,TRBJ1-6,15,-,CASSEARGESSPLHF,TGTGCCAGCAGTGAAGCGCGAGGGGAGAGCTCACCCCTCCACTTT
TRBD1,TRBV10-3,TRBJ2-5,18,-,CAISDGVRGATGEETQYF,TGTGCCATCAGTGACGGAGTTCGAGGGGCGACAGGGGAAGAGACCCAGTACTTC
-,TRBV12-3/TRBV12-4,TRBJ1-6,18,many,CASSELTPGTARRSPLHF,TGTGCCAGCAGCGAACTTACGCCCGGGACTGCAAGAAGGTCACCCCTCCACTTT
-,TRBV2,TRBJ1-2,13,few,CASSGDSSYGYTF,TGTGCCAGCAGTGGGGACTCGAGCTATGGCTACACCTTC
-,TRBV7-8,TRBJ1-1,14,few,CASSLVARNTEAFF,TGTGCCAGCAGCTTAGTGGCAAGGAACACTGAAGCTTTCTTT
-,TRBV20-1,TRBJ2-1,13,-,CSAPEATRNEQFF,TGCAGTGCCCCCGAGGCAACCCGCAATGAGCAGTTCTTC